The next 29 T cell receptor beta chains were all read from a single sample in a study of CD8 T cells in Susac syndrome. RNA was extracted with the RNeasy kit, and a quantity of about 0.45 to 1 ug was reverse transcribed using random hexamers. TCRdb recomputed calls from the immunoSEQ multiplex PCR reads with MiXCR, one row per CDR3 protein. This table holds about 280,000 distinct CDR3 sequences, about 88% found once. The sequenced sample was CD8+ T cells from PBMCs. These receptors were collected from a human donor with multiple sclerosis.

The V gene is TRBV25-1, the J gene TRBJ2-1; TRBD1 agrees at 8 bases. The CDR3 runs to 13 residues. Germline CDR1 reads MGHDK; CDR2 reads SYGVNS. J was trimmed by 8 bases and V by 10 bases; bases with no gene match: 10. The CDR3 here is CATGQGALDEQFF. The CDR3 nucleotides are TGTGCCACCGGACAGGGAGCATTGGATGAGCAGTTCTTC.

This clonotype turned up a few times. This sequence joins TRBV27 and TRBJ2-5; D not resolved. The CDR3 spans 14 residues. Germline CDR1 and CDR2: MNHEY and SMNVEV (reference sequence). V lost 1 base and J 3 bases, leaving 9 bases between the germline ends. Here the CDR3 reads CASSLWGREETQYF. The CDR3 DNA is TGTGCCAGCAGTTTATGGGGTAGAGAAGAGACCCAGTACTTC.

This clonotype was seen just once. The chain has TRBV7-9 and TRBJ1-2; 8 positions agree with TRBD1. CDR3 size: 15 residues. V was pared by 6 bases and J by 6 bases, with 12 bases of the junction left unmatched. Germline CDR1 is SEHNR and CDR2 is FQNEAQ (reference sequence). The CDR3 region is CASSLGQEPHHGYTF. Here the CDR3 DNA reads TGTGCCAGCAGTCTGGGACAGGAGCCCCACCATGGCTACACCTTC.

The chain recombines TRBV7-9 with TRBJ2-7, with 10 bases identical to TRBD2. CDR1 is SEHNR and CDR2 is FQNEAQ in the germline V gene (reference sequence). The CDR3 totals 16 residues. Unmatched junction bases numbered 12, after V lost 5 bases and J lost 5 bases. The CDR3 region has the DNA TGTGCCAGCAGCCTTGGCCCTAGCGGGAGAAGCGACGAGCAGTACTTC. Its translation is CASSLGPSGRSDEQYF.

This clonotype was picked up one time. The J gene is TRBJ2-5, the V gene TRBV12-3 or TRBV12-4; D call uncertain. CDR3 length: 14 residues. V was trimmed by 6 bases and J by 1 base, leaving 12 bases between them. The CDR3 protein is CASRQLGIQETQYF. The CDR3 region has the DNA TGTGCCAGCAGACAATTGGGGATCCAAGAGACCCAGTACTTC.

V and J are TRBV29-1 and TRBJ1-4; no definite D call. This CDR3 contains 12 residues. Trimming pared 3 bases from V and 7 bases from J, leaving 9 bases between. CDR1 is SQVTM, CDR2 ANQGSEA, per germline. DNA for the CDR3: TGCAGCGTTGAGTCAGAGGGTGAAAAACTGTTTTTT. Protein sequence: CSVESEGEKLFF.

The chain couples TRBV7-9 to TRBJ2-2; D gene unclear. Trimming took 0 bases from V and 2 from J, leaving 10 bases between them. The CDR3 runs to 16 residues. CDR1 is SEHNR and CDR2 is FQNEAQ in the germline V gene (reference sequence). The DNA for the CDR3 is TGTGCCAGCAGCTTAGCGGGCGGACCAAACACCGGGGAGCTGTTTTTT. This gives the protein CASSLAGGPNTGELFF.

The CDR3 nucleotides read TGCACCAGCAGCCAAGAGAGTTCAGTTTCTAGCGGGGAAGGAGAGACCCAGTACTTC. Its protein product is CTSSQESSVSSGEGETQYF. The chain is built from TRBV1 and TRBJ2-5; the tabulated D call, TRBD2, remains unverified against the DNA. TRBV1 is a listed pseudogene. This CDR3 is 19 amino acids long.

The V and J genes are TRBV7-2 and TRBJ2-1, with 9 bases that match TRBD2. The germline gives CDR1 SGHTA, CDR2 FQGNSA. The CDR3 loop spans 16 amino acids. V was pared by 5 bases and J by 3 bases, with 8 bases of the junction left unmatched. The CDR3: CASSPLAGAIYNEQFF. CDR3 in DNA: TGTGCCAGCAGCCCGTTAGCGGGGGCTATCTACAATGAGCAGTTCTTC.

The J gene is TRBJ2-7, the V gene TRBV27; 7 nucleotides align to TRBD2. The CDR3 loop spans 12 amino acids. J lost 2 bases, V lost 8 bases, and 3 bases had no gene match. Germline loops: CDR1 MNHEY, CDR2 SMNVEV (reference sequence). In DNA, the CDR3 is TGTGCCAGCGGGGAGGGCGCCTACGAGCAGTACTTC. This translates into CASGEGAYEQYF.

The chain uses TRBV27 and TRBJ2-1, with 7 bases lining up with TRBD2. V shed 2 bases, J shed 2 bases, and the junction held 6 bases outside the gene matches. The CDR3 loop spans 16 amino acids. Germline V CDR1 and CDR2: MNHEY, SMNVEV (reference sequence). The CDR3 spells CASSLRSGNPYNEQFF. CDR3 nucleotide sequence: TGTGCCAGCAGTTTAAGGAGCGGGAACCCCTACAATGAGCAGTTCTTC.

The chain recombines TRBV9 with TRBJ2-1; D is possibly TRBD2 (5 bases). Germline assignment: CDR1 SGDLS and CDR2 YYNGEE. Trimming cost V 2 bases and J 1 base, with 19 bases left between them. The CDR3 has 18 residues. CDR3 region: CASSVARDSPGSYNEQFF. The CDR3 region has the DNA TGTGCCAGCAGCGTGGCTCGGGATTCCCCCGGGTCCTACAATGAGCAGTTCTTC. The full variable domain, completed using reference TRBV9 and TRBJ2-1, is DSGVTQTPKHLITATGQRVTLRCSPRSGDLSVYWYQQSLDQGLQFLIQYYNGEERAKGNILERFSAQQFPDLHSELNLSSLELGDSALYFCASSVARDSPGSYNEQFFGPGTRLTVL.

The rearrangement uses TRBV18 and TRBJ2-1; 8 bases match TRBD1. In germline, CDR1 is KGHSH, CDR2 LQKENI. The CDR3 covers 16 residues. V lost 6 bases and J lost 3; bases outside the gene matches: 10. In DNA, the CDR3 is TGTGCCAGCTCTGCAGCCCGGGACAGGTACTACAATGAGCAGTTCTTC. Translating it yields CASSAARDRYYNEQFF.

The rearrangement joins TRBV12-3 or TRBV12-4 to TRBJ1-2; tentatively, D is TRBD1 (5 bases). V was trimmed by 5 bases and J by 4 bases, leaving 14 bases between them. CDR3 size: 14 residues. The CDR3 DNA sequence: TGTGCCAGCAGTCGATGGGACCTGGGCTATGGCTACACCTTC. As protein: CASSRWDLGYGYTF.

The count of this clonotype is one. The chain recombines TRBV4-1 with TRBJ2-3; a possible D gene is TRBD2 (5 bases). V was shortened by 3 bases and J by 2 bases, with 15 bases between the two germline ends. The CDR3 consists of 16 residues. Germline-derived CDR1 and CDR2 are MGHRA and YSYEKL. The CDR3 protein is CASSHSPGVNTDTQYF. The DNA of the CDR3 is TGCGCCAGCAGCCATTCCCCCGGGGTAAACACAGATACGCAGTATTTT.

The chain employs TRBV6-5 and TRBJ2-2, with D perhaps matching TRBD1 (5 bases). The CDR3 consists of 17 residues. Trimming left V 0 bases short and J 5 bases short, with 16 bases between. Germline CDR1 is MNHEY and CDR2 is SVGAGI. The DNA for the CDR3 is TGTGCCAGCAGTTACTCCCAGGGCCCAGCAGGAACCGGGGAGCTGTTTTTT. As protein: CASSYSQGPAGTGELFF.

The genes are TRBV18 and TRBJ2-3; either TRBD1 or TRBD2 may fit D (5 bases each). CDR1 is KGHSH and CDR2 is LQKENI in the germline V gene. The CDR3 is 22 residues long. Deletions cut 4 bases from V and 1 base from J, with 33 bases between. The DNA for the CDR3 is TGTGCCAGCTCACTTAGCGACCGGGACGCGCGCATAACCCTAACTGGCACAGATACGCAGTATTTT. It specifies CASSLSDRDARITLTGTDTQYF.

In its sample, this clonotype was seen a few times. The V call is TRBV2, the J call TRBJ2-7; no definite D call. The V end lost 4 bases, the J end lost 3 bases, and 4 bases lay between the germline ends. CDR3 length: 11 amino acids. The germline gives CDR1 SNHLY, CDR2 FYNNEI. CDR3 protein: CASSANYEQYF. CDR3 sequence (DNA): TGTGCCAGCAGTGCGAACTACGAGCAGTACTTC.

This chain connects TRBV25-1 to TRBJ2-7, with D unresolved. Trimming removed 9 bases from V and 6 bases from J, with 12 bases in between. Germline CDR1 and CDR2: MGHDK and SYGVNS. The CDR3 is made up of 11 amino acids. CDR3 sequence: CASAKYREQYF. DNA of the CDR3: TGTGCCAGTGCGAAGTACCGCGAGCAGTACTTC.

V and J are TRBV27 and TRBJ2-1; D tentatively fits TRBD1 or TRBD2 (5 bases each). The germline V gene encodes CDR1 MNHEY and CDR2 SMNVEV (reference sequence). The length of the CDR3 is 13 residues. Trimming pared 8 bases from V and 8 bases from J, leaving 16 bases between. The CDR3: CASVSGTLDEQFF. The CDR3 DNA sequence: TGTGCCAGCGTTTCGGGGACCCTCGATGAGCAGTTCTTC.

The rearrangement joins TRBV7-9 to TRBJ1-1; 7 bases map to TRBD1. The V segment lost 0 bases and the J segment 5 bases; nucleotides outside the gene matches: 3. The CDR3 contains 14 residues. CDR1 is SEHNR, CDR2 FQNEAQ, per germline (reference sequence). CDR3 amino acids: CASSLAKDRTEAFF. In nucleotides, the CDR3 is TGTGCCAGCAGCTTAGCGAAGGACAGGACTGAAGCTTTCTTT.

J is TRBJ2-3 and V is TRBV3-1; D possibly corresponds to TRBD2 (6 bases). Germline V CDR1 and CDR2: LGHDT, YNNKEL (reference sequence). V was pared by 2 bases and J by 4 bases, with 19 bases between. This CDR3 is 17 amino acids long. The CDR3 is CASSQTDGSDSPDTQYF. The CDR3 DNA reads TGTGCCAGCAGCCAAACGGACGGGAGTGACTCTCCAGATACGCAGTATTTT.

This chain links TRBV9 with TRBJ2-3; D unresolved. The germline CDR1 and CDR2 sequences are SGDLS and YYNGEE. The CDR3 has 18 amino acids. The V and J ends lost 1 base and 2 bases respectively, with 20 bases between them. The CDR3 spells CASSVPGTAKEPTDTQYF. For the CDR3, the DNA is TGTGCCAGCAGCGTACCCGGCACAGCCAAAGAGCCCACAGATACGCAGTATTTT. Complete variable domain (other parts from reference TRBV9 and TRBJ2-3): DSGVTQTPKHLITATGQRVTLRCSPRSGDLSVYWYQQSLDQGLQFLIQYYNGEERAKGNILERFSAQQFPDLHSELNLSSLELGDSALYFCASSVPGTAKEPTDTQYFGPGTRLTVL.

V is TRBV10-2 and J is TRBJ2-1; the match to TRBD2 covers 10 bases. The germline gives CDR1 WSHSY, CDR2 SAAADI. V shed 4 bases, J shed 7 bases, and the junction held 10 bases outside the gene matches. The CDR3 has 16 amino acids. In DNA form, the CDR3 reads TGCGCCAGCAGTGTCGCCAGCGGGAGGGGAGGGAATGAGCAGTTCTTC. It specifies CASSVASGRGGNEQFF.

V gene TRBV20-1 combines with J gene TRBJ2-3, with 14 nucleotides matching TRBD2. The V and J ends lost 5 bases and 6 bases, in that order; junction bases with no gene match: 16. This CDR3 comprises 18 residues. Looked up from germline, CDR1 is DFQATT and CDR2 is SNEGSKA (reference sequence). CDR3 in DNA: TGCAGTGCTGGACCTTATCGACTAGCGGGAGGGCCAGGGGATACGCAGTATTTT. It codes for CSAGPYRLAGGPGDTQYF.

The chain combines TRBV20-1 with TRBJ2-1; possible D gene TRBD2, 5 bases. This CDR3 comprises 14 residues. Germline-derived CDR1 and CDR2 are DFQATT and SNEGSKA (reference sequence). Trimming stripped 2 bases from V and 4 bases from J, with 12 bases between. The CDR3 coding sequence is TGCAGTGCTAGACTACACCGGGATTACAATGAGCAGTTCTTC. Translated, it gives CSARLHRDYNEQFF.

The chain joins TRBV19 to TRBJ2-3; D unclear. The CDR3 extends over 14 amino acids. The germline CDR1 and CDR2 sequences are LNHDA and SQIVND (reference sequence). The V end lost 1 base, the J end lost 7 bases, and 12 bases lay between the germline ends. The CDR3 DNA reads TGTGCCAGTAGTATAGGTACCTTTGGGAATACGCAGTATTTT. Protein sequence: CASSIGTFGNTQYF.

V gene TRBV6-5 combines with J gene TRBJ2-7, with TRBD1 as a possible D gene (6 bases). The germline V gene has CDR1 MNHEY and CDR2 SVGAGI. This CDR3 has 16 residues. V gave up 2 bases and J gave up 3 bases, with 17 bases separating them. The CDR3 sequence is CASSYPTDSKDYEQYF. The CDR3 nucleotides are TGTGCCAGCAGTTACCCGACGGACAGCAAAGACTACGAGCAGTACTTC.

The chain couples TRBV2 to TRBJ1-2; D is unresolved. Germline V lookup: CDR1 SNHLY, CDR2 FYNNEI. This CDR3 is 15 amino acids long. The V and J ends lost 0 bases and 4 bases respectively, with 12 bases between them. CDR3 amino acids: CASSEARQVAYGYTF. In nucleotides, the CDR3 is TGTGCCAGCAGTGAAGCGCGGCAGGTCGCCTATGGCTACACCTTC.